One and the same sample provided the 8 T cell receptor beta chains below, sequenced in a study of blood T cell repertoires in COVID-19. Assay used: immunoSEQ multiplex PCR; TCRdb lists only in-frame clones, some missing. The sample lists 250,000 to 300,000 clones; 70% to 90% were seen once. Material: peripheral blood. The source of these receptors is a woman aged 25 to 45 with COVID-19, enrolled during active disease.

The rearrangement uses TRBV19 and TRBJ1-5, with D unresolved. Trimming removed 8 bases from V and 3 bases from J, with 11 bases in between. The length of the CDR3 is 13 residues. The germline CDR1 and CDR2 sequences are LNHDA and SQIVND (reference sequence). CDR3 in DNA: TGTGCCAGTTCCTTACAGATCAATCAGCCCCAGCATTTT. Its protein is CASSLQINQPQHF.

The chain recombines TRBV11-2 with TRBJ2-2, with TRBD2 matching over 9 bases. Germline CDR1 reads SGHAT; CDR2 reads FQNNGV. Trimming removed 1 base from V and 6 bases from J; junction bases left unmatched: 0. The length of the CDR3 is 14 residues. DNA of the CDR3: TGTGCCAGCAGCTTAGGCGGGGGGGCCGGGGAGCTGTTTTTT. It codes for CASSLGGGAGELFF.

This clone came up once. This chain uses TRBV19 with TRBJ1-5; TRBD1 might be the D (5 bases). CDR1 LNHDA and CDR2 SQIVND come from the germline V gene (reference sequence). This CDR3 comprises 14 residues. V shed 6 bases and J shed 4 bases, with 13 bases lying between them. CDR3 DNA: TGTGCCAGTAGCCCACGTCGGGGGAATCAGCCCCAGCATTTT. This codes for CASSPRRGNQPQHF.

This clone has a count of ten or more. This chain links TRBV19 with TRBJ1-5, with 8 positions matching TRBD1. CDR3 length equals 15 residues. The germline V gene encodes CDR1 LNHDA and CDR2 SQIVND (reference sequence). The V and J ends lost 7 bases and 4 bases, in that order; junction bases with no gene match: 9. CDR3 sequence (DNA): TGTGCCAGTACCACAGGGGGGCATCTAAATCAGCCCCAGCATTTT. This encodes CASTTGGHLNQPQHF. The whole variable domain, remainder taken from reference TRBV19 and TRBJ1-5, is DGGITQSPKYLFRKEGQNVTLSCEQNLNHDAMYWYRQDPGQGLRLIYYSQIVNDFQKGDIAEGYSVSREKKESFPLTVTSAQKNPTAFYLCASTTGGHLNQPQHFGDGTRLSIL.

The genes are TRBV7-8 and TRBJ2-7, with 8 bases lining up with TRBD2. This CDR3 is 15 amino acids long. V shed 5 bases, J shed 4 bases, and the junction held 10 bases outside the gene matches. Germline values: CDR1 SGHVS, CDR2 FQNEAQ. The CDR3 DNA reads TGTGCCAGCAGCCCCCGGCGGGGGGTTCAGTACGAGCAGTACTTC. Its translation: CASSPRRGVQYEQYF.

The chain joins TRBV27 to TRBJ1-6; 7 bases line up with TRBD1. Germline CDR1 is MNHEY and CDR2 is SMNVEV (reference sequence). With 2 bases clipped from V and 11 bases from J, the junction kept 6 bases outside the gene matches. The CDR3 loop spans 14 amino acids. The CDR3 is CASSLNGRGAPLHF. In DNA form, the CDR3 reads TGTGCCAGCAGTTTAAACGGCAGGGGGGCACCCCTCCACTTT.

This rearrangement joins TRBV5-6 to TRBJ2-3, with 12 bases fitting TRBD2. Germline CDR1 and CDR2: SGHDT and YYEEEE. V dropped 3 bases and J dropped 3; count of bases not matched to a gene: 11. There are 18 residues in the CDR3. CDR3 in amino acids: CASSWGRWTSGVTDTQYF. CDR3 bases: TGTGCCAGCAGCTGGGGCCGTTGGACTAGCGGGGTAACAGATACGCAGTATTTT.

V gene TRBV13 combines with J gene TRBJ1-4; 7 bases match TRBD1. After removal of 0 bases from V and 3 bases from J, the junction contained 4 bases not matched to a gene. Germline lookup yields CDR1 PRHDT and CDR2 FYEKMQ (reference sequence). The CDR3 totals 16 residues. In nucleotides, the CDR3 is TGTGCCAGCAGCTTAGGAGGGGGGACAGCTAATGAAAAACTGTTTTTT. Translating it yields CASSLGGGTANEKLFF.